Listed below are T cell receptor beta chains from one sample, sequenced in a study of blood T cells in healthy people across ages. TCRdb reprocessed the 5' RACE reads via MiXCR and lists one record per CDR3 protein. The sample shows 700,000 to 900,000 distinct CDR3 sequences, roughly 24% of them seen only once. The sample also formed part of further work on T cells of mothers and their children.

Sequencing used blood. These TCRs come from a boy aged 5 to 17 in good health. The CDR3 runs from the conserved cysteine through the conserved F or W. D genes are given only for firm matches.

d_gene: TRBD1
j_gene: TRBJ1-5
v_gene: TRBV19
CDR3aa: CASQDPGTGGGQPQHF

d_gene: -
j_gene: TRBJ1-4
v_gene: TRBV2
CDR3aa: CASSLAGERLFF

d_gene: -
j_gene: TRBJ1-2
v_gene: TRBV10-3
CDR3aa: CAISESSSRGGYTF

d_gene: -
j_gene: TRBJ2-4
v_gene: TRBV21-1
CDR3aa: CASSKRSSGVSPKNIQYF

d_gene: -
j_gene: TRBJ2-3
v_gene: TRBV5-1
CDR3aa: CASSFDDPRRDTQYF

d_gene: -
j_gene: TRBJ2-3
v_gene: TRBV7-9
CDR3aa: CASSPTDTDTQYF

d_gene: -
j_gene: TRBJ2-1
v_gene: TRBV18
CDR3aa: CASSPDRGRPYNEQFF

d_gene: -
j_gene: TRBJ2-3
v_gene: TRBV4-1
CDR3aa: CASSQEDGRGLPTTDTQYF

d_gene: -
j_gene: -
v_gene: TRBV12-3/TRBV12-4
CDR3aa: CASSLLASYNEQFF

d_gene: -
j_gene: TRBJ1-2
v_gene: TRBV9
CDR3aa: CASSRGAGASYGYTF

d_gene: TRBD1
j_gene: TRBJ2-4
v_gene: TRBV10-3
CDR3aa: CAATGDLNIQYF

d_gene: TRBD1
j_gene: TRBJ2-7
v_gene: TRBV7-9
CDR3aa: CASSLSDRGSEQYF

d_gene: TRBD2
j_gene: TRBJ2-7
v_gene: TRBV6-5
CDR3aa: CASRPGGRGGQYF

d_gene: TRBD2
j_gene: TRBJ2-3
v_gene: TRBV10-3
CDR3aa: CAITPGPGLAGGLTDTQYF

d_gene: TRBD1
j_gene: TRBJ1-2
v_gene: TRBV5-1
CDR3aa: CASSAGTGPNYGYTF

d_gene: TRBD2
j_gene: TRBJ2-1
v_gene: TRBV2
CDR3aa: CASSRLADNEQFF

d_gene: TRBD1
j_gene: TRBJ2-5
v_gene: TRBV18
CDR3aa: CASSPNWTGPKETQYF

d_gene: TRBD1
j_gene: TRBJ2-5
v_gene: TRBV7-9
CDR3aa: CASSPGPDREETQYF

d_gene: -
j_gene: TRBJ2-7
v_gene: TRBV30
CDR3aa: CAWSTGTYEQYF

d_gene: -
j_gene: -
v_gene: TRBV5-1
CDR3aa: CASSLAGWGNEQFF

d_gene: -
j_gene: TRBJ1-1
v_gene: TRBV6-1
CDR3aa: CASSEIGMNTEAFF

d_gene: TRBD2
j_gene: -
v_gene: TRBV6-5
CDR3aa: CASSYPTSGGDRETQYF

d_gene: -
j_gene: TRBJ1-2
v_gene: TRBV4-2
CDR3aa: CASSLPDSYGYTF

d_gene: -
j_gene: TRBJ1-2
v_gene: TRBV6-5
CDR3aa: CASSYRVPSNGYTF

d_gene: -
j_gene: TRBJ1-4
v_gene: TRBV28
CDR3aa: CASTLLEGRGEKLFF

d_gene: -
j_gene: TRBJ2-1
v_gene: TRBV29-1
CDR3aa: CSARRSGGQFF

d_gene: -
j_gene: TRBJ2-5
v_gene: TRBV20-1
CDR3aa: CSARGSPGETQYF

d_gene: TRBD1
j_gene: TRBJ1-4
v_gene: TRBV6-6
CDR3aa: CASSFGQGAGGEKLFF

d_gene: TRBD2
j_gene: TRBJ2-5
v_gene: TRBV25-1
CDR3aa: CASSDSGAETQYF

d_gene: TRBD1
j_gene: TRBJ2-1
v_gene: TRBV7-2
CDR3aa: CASRHTGGLGSYNEQFF

d_gene: -
j_gene: TRBJ2-7
v_gene: TRBV7-2
CDR3aa: CASSPANYEQYF

d_gene: -
j_gene: TRBJ2-2
v_gene: TRBV20-1
CDR3aa: CSAHPHHVGLNTGELFF

d_gene: -
j_gene: TRBJ2-5
v_gene: TRBV12-3/TRBV12-4
CDR3aa: CASSSAVVGWGQETQYF

d_gene: TRBD1
j_gene: TRBJ2-5
v_gene: TRBV5-1
CDR3aa: CASSLGADREETQYF

d_gene: -
j_gene: TRBJ2-2
v_gene: TRBV4-1
CDR3aa: CASSQLRGIGGELFF

d_gene: -
j_gene: TRBJ2-5
v_gene: TRBV18
CDR3aa: CASSPQPETQYF

d_gene: -
j_gene: TRBJ2-3
v_gene: TRBV3-1
CDR3aa: CASSHKDHTQYF

d_gene: TRBD1
j_gene: -
v_gene: TRBV3-1
CDR3aa: CASSPGTGKTNEQFF

d_gene: -
j_gene: TRBJ2-7
v_gene: TRBV7-8
CDR3aa: CASSLAHGTVSSYEQYF

d_gene: -
j_gene: -
v_gene: TRBV11-2
CDR3aa: CASQPKGGKEQFF

d_gene: TRBD1
j_gene: TRBJ1-4
v_gene: TRBV7-8
CDR3aa: CASREESAGQGYFSRANEKLFF